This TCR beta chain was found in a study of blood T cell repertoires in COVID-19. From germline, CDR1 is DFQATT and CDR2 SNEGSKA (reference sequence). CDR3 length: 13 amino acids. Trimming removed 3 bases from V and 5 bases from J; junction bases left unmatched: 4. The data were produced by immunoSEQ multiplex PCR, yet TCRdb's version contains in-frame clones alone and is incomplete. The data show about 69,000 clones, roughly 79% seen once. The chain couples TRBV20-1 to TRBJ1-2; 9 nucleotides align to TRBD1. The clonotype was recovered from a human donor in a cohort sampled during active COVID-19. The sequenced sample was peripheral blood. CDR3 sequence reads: CSASTGGKYGYTF. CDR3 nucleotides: TGCAGTGCTAGTACAGGGGGCAAGTATGGCTACACCTTC.